Each of the 7 T cell receptor beta chains below was sequenced from the same sample in a study of blood T cell repertoires in COVID-19. Some clones are missing from TCRdb's copy, which holds only in-frame ones; the method was immunoSEQ multiplex PCR. The sample consists of around 200,000 clones, roughly nine tenths of them appearing once. The sequencing input was peripheral blood. These receptors originate from a woman in her fifties or sixties with acute or convalescent COVID-19.

The chain links TRBV6-1 to TRBJ1-1; D gene ambiguous. The CDR3 has 12 residues. The V end lost 0 bases, the J end lost 9 bases, and 8 bases lay between the germline ends. Germline V gene sequence: CDR1 MNHNS, CDR2 SASEGT. CDR3 residues: CASSEALTKAFF. The DNA of the CDR3 is TGTGCCAGCAGTGAAGCGCTTACTAAAGCTTTCTTT.

V gene TRBV10-3 combines with J gene TRBJ1-2; D is undetermined. Germline V gene sequence: CDR1 ENHRY, CDR2 SYGVKD. V was trimmed by 2 bases and J by 7 bases, leaving 8 bases between them. The CDR3 is 12 residues long. The CDR3 DNA sequence: TGTGCCATCAGTGAGAGGGAGGGTGGCTACACCTTC. It codes for CAISEREGGYTF.

The chain uses TRBV10-3 and TRBJ1-1, with 7 bases fitting TRBD1. The V gene's germline CDR1 is ENHRY and CDR2 SYGVKD. The V and J ends lost 11 bases and 0 bases, in that order; junction bases with no gene match: 9. The CDR3 runs 14 residues. The chain's CDR3 is CAVATGVMNTEAFF. The CDR3 region has the DNA TGTGCCGTCGCAACAGGGGTTATGAACACTGAAGCTTTCTTT.

The rearrangement links TRBV9 to TRBJ2-1; 10 bases map to TRBD2. V was pared by 0 bases and J by 6 bases, with 6 bases of the junction left unmatched. The CDR3 contains 16 residues. Germline CDR1 reads SGDLS; CDR2 reads YYNGEE. This chain's CDR3 is CASSVEGLAGANEQFF. The CDR3 coding sequence is TGTGCCAGCAGCGTAGAGGGGCTAGCGGGAGCCAATGAGCAGTTCTTC.

The rearrangement joins TRBV29-1 to TRBJ2-2; D is uncertain. CDR1 is SQVTM and CDR2 is ANQGSEA in the germline V gene. The CDR3 spans 12 residues. Trimming cost V 5 bases and J 7 bases, with 11 bases left between them. Here the CDR3 reads CSVRWAGGELFF. DNA for the CDR3: TGCAGCGTTAGGTGGGCTGGCGGGGAGCTGTTTTTT.

This chain connects TRBV10-1 to TRBJ1-1; D gene ambiguous. Germline V lookup: CDR1 WNHNN, CDR2 SYGVQD (reference sequence). CDR3 length: 12 amino acids. Trimming took off 6 bases at V and 5 bases at J, with 10 bases between the two ends. CDR3 DNA sequence: TGCGCCAGCAGGGTCGAGTTGACTGAAGCTTTCTTT. Encoded protein: CASRVELTEAFF.

CDR3 sequence (DNA): TGTGCCAGCAGCTACTCAGCGGGGGGGCCCGCAGATACGCAGTATTTT. Translated: CASSYSAGGPADTQYF. The chain has TRBV7-3 and TRBJ2-3; 10 positions match TRBD2. The CDR3 has 16 residues. Germline-derived CDR1 and CDR2 are SGHTA and FQGTGA. The J segment lost 4 bases and the V segment lost 4 bases, leaving 8 bases of the junction unmatched.